These T cell receptor beta chains were read from a single sample in a study of T cell responses to AZD1222 COVID-19 vaccine. Measured with immunoSEQ multiplex PCR; TCRdb has only the in-frame clones, and not every one. The table has around 110,000 clones, about 86% seen once. This material consisted of peripheral blood, taken on day 0 of AZD1222 vaccination. The receptor source for this set is an adult in good health. The CDR3 runs from the conserved cysteine through the conserved F or W. A D gene is named only where the DNA matches it firmly. Expanded clones get a size class; other rows say once, few or many, or leave the size out.

clone size	V gene	D gene	J gene	CDR3 protein	CDR3 DNA
NA	TRBV3-1/TRBV3-2	TRBD1	TRBJ1-3	CASSTPQRGHLSGNTIYF	TGTGCCAGCAGCACACCCCAAAGGGGGCACCTCTCTGGAAACACCATATATTTT
NA	TRBV5-6	NA	TRBJ1-3	CASSGQSQFSGNTIYF	TGTGCCAGCAGTGGACAGAGCCAATTCTCTGGAAACACCATATATTTT
NA	TRBV30	TRBD1	TRBJ2-1	CAWSRDRDYNEQFF	TGTGCCTGGAGCCGGGACAGGGACTACAATGAGCAGTTCTTC
NA	TRBV30	NA	TRBJ2-7	CAWSGGRVREQYF	TGTGCCTGGAGTGGGGGCAGGGTAAGGGAGCAGTACTTC
NA	TRBV6-4	NA	TRBJ1-1	CASSSTPENTEAFF	TGTGCCAGCAGTTCAACCCCAGAGAACACTGAAGCTTTCTTT
NA	TRBV7-2	NA	TRBJ1-2	CASSTQTYRYTF	TGTGCCAGCAGCACTCAGACCTACCGCTACACCTTC
NA	TRBV29-1	NA	TRBJ1-2	CSVTRRGSNGYTF	TGCAGCGTTACCCGGCGGGGGAGTAATGGTTACACCTTC
NA	TRBV7-3	TRBD2	TRBJ2-1	CASSDTSGGYNEQFF	TGTGCCAGCAGCGATACTAGCGGGGGCTACAATGAGCAGTTCTTC
NA	TRBV24-1	TRBD1	TRBJ2-5	CATSDTDRDRETQYF	TGTGCCACCAGTGACACCGACAGGGATCGGGAGACCCAGTACTTC
once	TRBV2	NA	TRBJ2-3	CASGRDSSTDTQYF	TGTGCCAGCGGGAGGGACAGCAGCACAGATACGCAGTATTTT
NA	TRBV7-8	TRBD2	TRBJ2-1	CASSSPGLGLYNEQFF	TGTGCCAGCAGCTCACCGGGACTAGGTTTATACAATGAGCAGTTCTTC
NA	TRBV5-1	TRBD2	TRBJ2-5	CASSLGGLGEETQYF	TGCGCCAGCAGCTTGGGGGGACTAGGGGAAGAGACCCAGTACTTC
NA	TRBV30	NA	TRBJ2-3	CAWSVQRRDTQYF	TGTGCCTGGAGTGTCCAGAGGCGAGATACGCAGTATTTT
NA	TRBV3-1/TRBV3-2	NA	TRBJ1-5	CASSQGQDSSLHF	TGTGCCAGCAGCCAAGGACAAGACAGCTCCCTGCATTTT
NA	TRBV11-2	TRBD1	TRBJ2-2	CAGTGNTGELFF	TGTGCCGGGACAGGTAACACCGGGGAGCTGTTTTTT
NA	TRBV18	NA	TRBJ2-3	CASSLRDEDTQYF	TGTGCCAGCTCACTCAGGGATGAAGATACGCAGTATTTT
NA	TRBV19	TRBD1	TRBJ1-2	CASILTGIPGQGYYGYTF	TGTGCCAGTATTCTCACCGGAATCCCGGGACAGGGTTACTATGGCTACACCTTC
NA	TRBV11-2	NA	TRBJ2-7	CASSLVLQPSSYEQYF	TGTGCCAGCAGCTTAGTATTGCAGCCAAGCTCCTACGAGCAGTACTTC
few	TRBV6-2/TRBV6-3	TRBD1	TRBJ2-3	CASSTTRGLKDTQYF	TGTGCCAGCAGTACCACGAGGGGGCTGAAGGATACGCAGTATTTT
NA	TRBV5-6	NA	TRBJ1-2	CASSPDWGDYGYTF	TGTGCCAGCAGCCCGGATTGGGGGGACTATGGCTACACCTTC
NA	TRBV12-3/TRBV12-4	NA	TRBJ2-7	CASSFQPPYEQYF	TGTGCCAGCAGTTTCCAACCACCCTACGAGCAGTACTTC
NA	TRBV13	NA	TRBJ2-7	CASSLGRQGSYEQYF	TGTGCCAGCAGCTTAGGCCGTCAGGGTTCCTACGAGCAGTACTTC
once	TRBV5-1	NA	TRBJ1-1	CASSLAGRGPSEAFF	TGCGCCAGCAGCTTGGCGGGTCGGGGTCCGTCTGAAGCTTTCTTT
NA	TRBV7-2	NA	TRBJ2-4	CASSLGKGSIAKNIQYF	TGTGCCAGCAGCTTAGGGAAGGGTTCGATAGCCAAAAACATTCAGTACTTC
NA	TRBV24-1	NA	TRBJ1-5	CATSDLRGRGQPQHF	TGTGCCACCAGTGATTTAAGAGGCAGGGGTCAGCCCCAGCATTTT
few	TRBV6-5	NA	TRBJ1-1	CASRPQTGLNTEAFF	TGTGCCAGCAGACCCCAGACCGGGTTGAACACTGAAGCTTTCTTT
few	TRBV6-5	NA	TRBJ2-5	CASRAGDKRETQYF	TGTGCCAGCAGGGCAGGGGACAAGAGGGAGACCCAGTACTTC
NA	TRBV6-1	NA	TRBJ1-2	CASSEPGRGGHYGYTF	TGTGCCAGCAGTGAACCAGGCCGCGGAGGTCATTATGGCTACACCTTC
few	TRBV2	NA	TRBJ1-1	CASSGLRVKMNTEAFF	TGTGCCAGCAGTGGACTTCGGGTTAAAATGAACACTGAAGCTTTCTTT
NA	TRBV9	TRBD1	TRBJ1-3	CASSVTGGSGNTIYF	TGTGCCAGCAGCGTGACAGGGGGATCAGGAAACACCATATATTTT
NA	TRBV5-1	NA	TRBJ2-2	CASSLGGHTGELFF	TGCGCCAGCAGTCTCGGGGGGCATACCGGGGAGCTGTTTTTT
NA	TRBV5-1	TRBD1	TRBJ1-1	CASSGTGGSETEAFF	TGCGCCAGCAGCGGGACAGGGGGCTCGGAGACTGAAGCTTTCTTT
NA	TRBV6-5	TRBD1	TRBJ2-7	CASSYSGDRAYEQYF	TGTGCCAGCAGTTACTCGGGGGACAGGGCCTACGAGCAGTACTTC
NA	TRBV29-1	NA	TRBJ1-2	CSVLNPGQGRNGYTF	TGCAGCGTTCTGAACCCTGGCCAGGGGAGGAATGGCTACACCTTC
NA	TRBV29-1	TRBD1	TRBJ1-2	CSEYRQGALEGYTF	TGCAGCGAATACCGACAGGGTGCCCTGGAAGGCTACACCTTC
NA	TRBV7-7	TRBD2	TRBJ2-7	CASSQQAGDHYEQYF	TGTGCCAGCAGCCAGCAGGCGGGGGACCACTACGAGCAGTACTTC
NA	TRBV28	TRBD2	TRBJ2-1	CASSPAGAQAYNEQFF	TGTGCCAGCTCCCCAGCGGGGGCCCAGGCCTACAATGAGCAGTTCTTC
once	TRBV7-9	NA	TRBJ1-4	CASSSSGGPEKLFF	TGTGCCAGCAGCTCCAGCGGGGGGCCTGAAAAACTGTTTTTT
NA	TRBV2	NA	TRBJ1-6	CASSLDRLMDSPLHF	TGTGCCAGCAGTCTTGACCGCCTTATGGATTCACCCCTCCACTTT
NA	TRBV18	TRBD1	TRBJ1-5	CASSPQYGDREPQHF	TGTGCCAGCTCACCACAATACGGGGACAGGGAACCCCAGCATTTT
NA	TRBV6-5	NA	TRBJ1-6	CATRTEQRGYSPLHF	TGTGCCACCCGAACAGAACAACGGGGCTATTCACCCCTCCACTTT
NA	TRBV19	NA	TRBJ1-2	CASTRPGTGYGYTF	TGTGCCAGTACCCGACCCGGGACGGGATATGGCTACACCTTC
once	TRBV18	NA	TRBJ2-7	CASSPPTGPYEQYF	TGTGCCAGCTCACCACCGACAGGACCCTACGAGCAGTACTTC
NA	TRBV18	TRBD2	TRBJ2-7	CASRPSGGGSGANEQYF	TGTGCCAGCCGGCCGAGCGGGGGCGGATCTGGGGCGAACGAGCAGTACTTC
NA	TRBV27	NA	TRBJ2-1	CASSPGPNSYNEQFF	TGTGCCAGCAGCCCCGGACCAAACTCCTACAATGAGCAGTTCTTC
NA	TRBV6-5	NA	TRBJ1-2	CASSYFGMRGYTF	TGTGCCAGCAGTTACTTCGGTATGCGGGGCTACACCTTC